What follows is one T cell receptor (beta chain) and its context. Its antigen remains unidentified. Naive CD8 cells were CD45RO-negative, positively selected for CCR7, excluding terminally differentiated effector memory CD45RA+ cells. Donors were healthy HIV-negative adults without recently reported acute infections or vaccinations. This record belongs to a study of shared clonotypes between healthy human individuals. The study's findings and limits: Clonotype sharing among donors was expected to depend on sequencing depth. Four donors shared approximately 5% of their naive CD4 clonotypes.

Produced via immunoSEQ multiplex PCR; TCRdb's table is partial and in-frame only. The sample contains hundreds of thousands of clones, about 98% of which appear only once. CDR1 is SGHAT, CDR2 FQNNGV, per germline. The V end lost 5 bases, the J end lost 1 base, and 18 bases lay between the germline ends. This CDR3 contains 16 residues. Material for sequencing was naive CD8+ T cells sorted from blood. The receptor comes from a man aged 30-40 years in good health. This sequence joins TRBV11-2 and TRBJ2-7; weak D call: TRBD2 (5 bases). CDR3 in DNA: TGTGCCAGCAGCCCGCGGACGGCATCGGGGTCCTACGAGCAGTACTTC. This gives the protein CASSPRTASGSYEQYF. The whole variable domain, remainder taken from reference TRBV11-2 and TRBJ2-7, is EAGVAQSPRYKIIEKRQSVAFWCNPISGHATLYWYQQILGQGPKLLIQFQNNGVVDDSQLPKDRFSAERLKGVDSTLKIQPAKLEDSAVYLCASSPRTASGSYEQYFGPGTRLTVT.